The T cell receptor (beta chain) described here comes from a study of shared clonotypes between healthy human individuals (dated by TCRdb to 2018 to 2020). For the study in its entirety: The cohort comprised a couple of women and three men aged 18 to 49 years. For each donor, three plates each were used for CD4 naive and CD4 memory, two plates were used for CD8 naive, and one plate was used for CD8 memory. Blood TCR repertoires of a handful of healthy adults were deeply sequenced to estimate repertoire size and the extent of clonotype sharing between individuals. To increase sequencing depth and limit assay-specific biases, TCR repertoire library preparation and sequencing were carried out by different laboratories using diverse techniques. Leukapheresis yielded between about 0.94 and 8.9 billion PBMCs per donor. Paper-wide results and their limitations: Sharing across several donors was observed for about 4.8% of naive CD4, about 3.2% of naive CD8, around 2.5% of memory CD4, and roughly 0.4% of memory CD8 clonotypes. Naive subsets generally had larger estimated clonotype richness than memory subsets did. Sampling was restricted to blood, and TCR repertoires in tissues likely differ from the TCR repertoires found in blood. Even with the large sequencing depth, rarefaction of the sorted-subset datasets indicated that sequencing was incomplete. Clonotypes shared by all four sorted-subset donors showed higher generation probabilities than non-shared clonotypes. Based on pairwise subsampling, the degree of clonotype sharing among donors was expected to be affected by sequencing depth. Because the study included only a small number of donors, the genetic and exposure-history diversity represented was limited.

This clone was picked up one time. Its antigen target is currently unknown. Per-base qualities were not stored, and no clone one base away is much larger. Via the germline V gene (reference sequence), CDR1 is GTSNPN and CDR2 SVGIG. V trim: 1 base; J trim: 6 bases; unmatched bases: 6. From its cysteine to its phenylalanine, the CDR3 spans 15 amino acids. Only the CDR3 DNA is retained, 45 bases long and in frame from the first base. TCR CDR3 regions were amplified from genomic DNA by multiplex PCR using the deep immunoSEQ assay. Extracted genomic DNA from each cell subset was spread evenly across all wells of several immunoSEQ 96-well plates, with each plate serving as a replicate. Each replicate PCR for sorted subsets received around 200 ng genomic DNA, equal to tens of thousands of T cell genomes. Purified libraries were measured with a Qubit 3.0 fluorometer, size-checked on a Bioanalyzer 2100, and measured again with the KAPA Library Quantification kit. Each immunoSEQ 96-well plate was sequenced on its own single-read 150-cycle Illumina NextSeq 550 flow cell. The paper's processing steps were these. Because the immunoSEQ output held only junctional sequences and lacked quality scores, the filtering could not match the filtering applied to full-length reads. Sequences were annotated with PyIR, a Python wrapper for IgBLAST v1.9, using IMGT germline references to assign V/J genes and CDR3. Reads were filtered out if the reads had weak V/J assignments (E-value above 1e-6), no CDR3, stop codons, out-of-frame junctions, or ambiguous translated residues. V3J clonotypes were defined as sequences sharing an identical inferred V gene, J gene, and CDR3 amino acid sequence. To compute the percentage overlap between repertoires, the number of shared unique clonotypes was divided by the size of the smaller repertoire. Three approaches were used to assess repertoire richness: RTK rarefaction, the Chao1 estimator, and Recon v2.1 estimates of unobserved clonotypes. For all TCRbeta clonotypes obtained by the gDNA method from a handful of donors, generation probabilities were computed with OLGA. Drawn from immuneACCESS, this table holds only the in-frame rearrangements with V and J called that TCRdb kept. Clones are partly lost; checked studies trace under half to an unresolved V gene and leave the rest unexplained. V, J and clone size are taken as reported in that table, and D and trimming were inferred from the DNA itself. The sample contains approximately 980,000 clones, 76% of them found a single time. Roughly 1.5% of the sample is in the top ten clones.

The donors were healthy, HIV-negative adults who had no recently reported acute infections or vaccinations. Every donor was a Caucasian adult residing in Nashville, Tennessee, USA. CD4+ T cells were enriched by magnetic negative selection, after which naive cells were positively selected on CD45RA and the negative fraction was taken as the memory subset. Blood was obtained by leukapheresis, after which PBMCs were separated by Ficoll-Histopaque density gradient centrifugation and cryopreserved in liquid nitrogen vapor phase. Analytical flow cytometry was used to check the purity and quantity of every magnetically sorted T cell population. From each sorted fraction, genomic DNA was isolated and quantified by UV absorbance on a Nanodrop 2000c.

Recombination joined TRBV30 with TRBJ1-6, with TRBD1 matching 7 junction bases. The TCR comes from a man younger than 35 in good health. Sequences were obtained from memory CD4+ T cells sorted from blood. In the paper's terms, the cell subset or site label means: CD45RA-negative fraction. The base sequence is TGTGCCTGGAGTGCACAGGGGAGGTCTAATTCACCCCTCCACTTT. Its protein is CAWSAQGRSNSPLHF. Reference TRBV30 and TRBJ1-6 genes cover what lies past the CDR3, so the full variable domain is SQTIHQWPATLVQPVGSPLSLECTVEGTSNPNLYWYRQAAGRGLQLLFYSVGIGQISSEVPQNLSASRPQDRQFILSSKKLLLSDSGFYLCAWSAQGRSNSPLHFGNGTRLTVT.